The clone carrying this TCR beta chain has only a few counts. The sample belongs to a study of blood T cell repertoires in COVID-19. On the study more broadly: Sites in the United States, Italy and Spain provided acute and convalescent COVID-19 samples.

Deletions cut 7 bases from V and 2 bases from J, with 11 bases between. Per the germline V gene, CDR1 is SQVTM and CDR2 is ANQGSEA. CDR3 length: 12 amino acids. Method: immunoSEQ multiplex PCR; TCRdb's copy keeps in-frame clones and lacks some. The sample carries about 480,000 clones, around nine tenths recorded once. Participants spanned ages about 18 to 100 years and resided in some 22 US areas. In assigning cohorts, the study relied on participant-reported clinical history. Cohort 3 recovery required two negative PCRs, clearance, or symptom resolution. The sequenced sample was PBMCs or T cells enriched from blood (not recorded which). The sequence was collected from a woman aged 40-49 years who had recovered from COVID-19. The chain joins TRBV29-1 to TRBJ1-2; maybe TRBD1 (6 bases). The chain's CDR3 is CSGGDKNYGYTF. As DNA, the CDR3 is TGCAGCGGGGGGGACAAGAACTATGGCTACACCTTC.